This T cell receptor beta chain was observed in a study of CD8+CD57+ T cells in acquired aplastic anemia. Study-level results: Patients and controls shared about 27 CD8+ CDR3 sequences. Simpson's diversity of CD8+ cells was not significantly different in patients compared with controls.

Ten or more counts support this clonotype. Its matching antigen is unknown. CDR3 and TCR beta VDJ profiling relied on genomic DNA as the template. TCRdb re-called the reads with MiXCR, one entry per CDR3 protein. The sample holds about 130,000 distinct CDR3 sequences, more than 40% seen once. This CDR3 contains 11 residues. CDR1 and CDR2 (germline): SNHLY, FYNNEI. The V and J ends lost 6 bases and 5 bases respectively, with 7 bases between them. Sequenced sample: sorted CD4+, CD8+, or CD8+CD57+ T cells (not recorded which) from PBMCs. This clonotype was sampled from a human donor in good health, serving as a control. J is TRBJ1-2 and V is TRBV2; no firm D call. The CDR3 region is CASSVRYGYTF. The CDR3 nucleotides read TGTGCCAGCAGCGTCAGATATGGCTACACCTTC.